The rows below give T cell receptor beta chains drawn from one sample of a study of T cells in Graves' hyperthyroidism and ophthalmopathy. A single record per CDR3 protein comes from TCRdb applying MiXCR to the multiplex PCR reads. Counted here are approximately 200,000 distinct CDR3 sequences, roughly 18% occurring once; the ten biggest clones make up 44%. The specimen sequenced was blood. These TCRs come from a man aged 40-49 years with Graves' hyperthyroidism. Each CDR3 is given with its conserved first and last residue. Each record gives: J gene, CDR3 length, V gene, CDR3 protein.

>TRBJ2-7|14|TRBV28
CASSSRLEGSEQYF
>TRBJ2-2|15|TRBV6-8
CASSEEAGWTGELFF
>TRBJ1-4|18|TRBV4-3
CASSQEFYVEGPNEKLFF
>TRBJ2-3|14|TRBV5-1
CASSLAVRTDTQYF
>TRBJ2-7|13|TRBV6-2/TRBV6-3
CASSQSLGGEQYF
>TRBJ2-3|15|TRBV20-1
CSARDPARGGDTQYF
>TRBJ2-3|15|TRBV20-1
CSAPRSGVVTDTQYF
>TRBJ2-5|16|TRBV2
CASSEASGGFQETQYF
>TRBJ2-7|11|TRBV19
CASSIGNEQYF
>TRBJ1-6|16|TRBV7-2
CASSLVVGARPSPLHF
>TRBJ1-5|13|TRBV12-3/TRBV12-4
CASRDRNYQPQHF
>TRBJ1-5|15|TRBV6-1
CASSPSNWGKQPQHF
>TRBJ1-2|13|TRBV20-1
CSAGRDGNYGYTF
>TRBJ2-1|14|TRBV5-5
CASSSGGLYNEQFF
>TRBJ2-1|13|TRBV5-1
CASSYRDGDEQFF
>TRBJ1-4|16|TRBV6-5
CASSYSSRATNEKLFF
>TRBJ2-6|14|TRBV10-2
CASSALRGANVLTF
>TRBJ1-1|15|TRBV6-2/TRBV6-3
CASSYSAPMNTEAFF
>TRBJ2-3|16|TRBV5-1
CASSYTGTSGTDTQYF
>TRBJ2-1|14|TRBV6-1
CASPSGGGAGEQFF
>TRBJ2-1|15|TRBV2
CASSEDRGIYNEQFF
>TRBJ2-3|14|TRBV20-1
CSAPSGGSTDTQYF
>TRBJ1-1|10|TRBV20-1
CSAWDLKAFF
>TRBJ2-7|13|TRBV5-4
CASSVTGDYEQYF
>TRBJ2-7|17|TRBV28
CASSHGLAGGLNDEQYF
>TRBJ2-2|15|TRBV29-1
CSVDPGQGYTGELFF
>TRBJ2-6|18|TRBV9
CASSSLGTSYSGANVLTF
>TRBJ2-3|16|TRBV7-3
CASSRLAGAATDTQYF
>TRBJ1-4|14|TRBV7-8
CASSLGQTNEKLFF
>TRBJ1-2|14|TRBV5-1
CASSLGLRDYGYTF
>TRBJ2-7|14|TRBV4-1
CASSQSQGAYEQYF
>TRBJ1-5|13|TRBV2
CASSVYSNQPQHF
>TRBJ2-2|18|TRBV19
CASKSTTTGGWNTGELFF
>TRBJ2-3|16|TRBV7-3
CASSPGRSGSADTQYF
>TRBJ1-3|17|TRBV27
CASSLSLGEYSGNTIYF
>TRBJ1-6|13|TRBV20-1
CSASGQTNSPLHF
>TRBJ2-1|15|TRBV9
CASSVEGREYNEQFF
>TRBJ2-5|19|TRBV12-3/TRBV12-4
CASSPGRTSGSLVQETQYF
>TRBJ2-1|15|TRBV5-1
CASSFGQGRHNEQFF
>TRBJ1-3|15|TRBV5-1
CASSLGTDSGNTIYF
>TRBJ2-1|12|TRBV3-1
CASRWGDNEQFF
>TRBJ1-6|15|TRBV13
CASSSRDSGNSPLHF
>TRBJ2-1|16|TRBV18
CASSPRGTGFYNEQFF
>TRBJ2-6|17|TRBV5-1
CASSLTGVNSGANVLTF
>TRBJ2-3|16|TRBV24-1
CATSDHRGTGTDTQYF
>TRBJ2-3|11|TRBV27
CASRYTDTQYF
>TRBJ2-7|18|TRBV29-1
CSVEDMNRVLALNYEQYF
>TRBJ1-6|15|TRBV14
CASSPDFDSNSPLHF
>TRBJ2-7|15|TRBV6-1
CASSDAGTGAHEQYF
>TRBJ2-7|15|TRBV12-3/TRBV12-4
CASTQGWDRVHEQYF
>TRBJ2-5|17|TRBV3-1
CASSQVAGGVRHETQYF
>TRBJ2-3|14|TRBV7-8
CASSRGDAEDTQYF
>TRBJ1-2|14|TRBV11-2
CASSLDRATYGYTF
>TRBJ2-3|15|TRBV5-5
CASSFPRGGTDTQYF
>TRBJ1-2|14|TRBV28
CASSSPAENYGYTF
>TRBJ2-1|17|TRBV6-2/TRBV6-3
CASSGQEVGKSYNEQFF
>TRBJ2-6|19|TRBV7-6
CASSSGLAGTPSGANVLTF
>TRBJ1-4|18|TRBV4-3
CASSLTLRWDRGEEKLFF